This TCR beta chain comes out of a study of blood T cell repertoires in COVID-19. Study summary: Acute and convalescent COVID-19 samples came from the United States, Italy and Spain.

With V trimmed by 0 bases and J by 10 bases, 5 bases remained unmatched. The germline V gene has CDR1 GTSNPN and CDR2 SVGIG (reference sequence). The CDR3 length is 13 residues. TCRdb's copy holds only in-frame clones and misses some; the assay was immunoSEQ multiplex PCR. The sample carries fewer than 85,000 clones, over 60% recorded once. This clone was counted ten times or more. The sequenced sample consisted of peripheral blood. The chain uses TRBV30 and TRBJ1-4; 7 bases match TRBD1. This receptor was taken from a woman aged 80 or over with active or convalescent COVID-19. The CDR3 spells CAWSVTGARKLFF. The CDR3 DNA reads TGTGCCTGGAGTGTAACAGGGGCTCGAAAACTGTTTTTT. The variable domain in full, completed from reference TRBV30 and TRBJ1-4, reads SQTIHQWPATLVQPVGSPLSLECTVEGTSNPNLYWYRQAAGRGLQLLFYSVGIGQISSEVPQNLSASRPQDRQFILSSKKLLLSDSGFYLCAWSVTGARKLFFGSGTQLSVL.